What follows is one T cell receptor beta chain and its context. The CDR3 runs 16 residues. V was clipped by 4 bases and J by 8 bases; unmatched bases: 13. The germline V gene has CDR1 SGHRS and CDR2 YFSETQ. This entry comes from a study of blood T cell repertoires in COVID-19. Some clones are missing from TCRdb's copy, which holds only in-frame ones; the method was immunoSEQ multiplex PCR. The data hold 64,000 or so clones, with approximately 78% observed a single time. The clonotype comes from a man aged 80 or over with acute or convalescent COVID-19. Input material: peripheral blood. The chain uses TRBV5-1 and TRBJ2-5; 11 bases are a match to TRBD2. The CDR3 loop is CASSMRTSGLQGTQYF. The CDR3 DNA follows: TGCGCCAGCAGCATGAGGACTAGCGGGCTCCAGGGAACCCAGTACTTC.